The 32 T cell receptor beta chains in this list originate from one sample, sequenced in a study of blood T cell repertoires in COVID-19. The repertoire was sequenced with immunoSEQ multiplex PCR; TCRdb's copy has only in-frame clones and lacks some. The sample has 200,000 to 250,000 clones, 87% seen once. Sequencing was carried out using PBMCs or T cells enriched from blood (not recorded which). These TCRs come from a man aged 25-45 years who had recovered from COVID-19.

The chain recombines TRBV4-2 with TRBJ2-1, with TRBD2 identical over 8 bases. Germline CDR1 and CDR2: LGHNA and YNFKEQ. The J segment lost 7 bases and the V segment lost 0 bases, leaving 11 bases of the junction unmatched. This CDR3 contains 17 residues. The DNA for the CDR3 is TGTGCCAGCAGCCAAGATCATGGTAGCGGGACGCGGAATGAGCAGTTCTTC. Encoded protein: CASSQDHGSGTRNEQFF.

This clone was detected only once. This sequence joins TRBV2 and TRBJ2-2; D is uncertain. Trimming shortened V by 7 bases and J by 1 base, and 7 bases separated the two germline ends. Germline CDR1 reads SNHLY; CDR2 reads FYNNEI. The CDR3 contains 13 residues. Here the CDR3 DNA reads TGTGCCAGCACCGCCAGGAACACCGGGGAGCTGTTTTTT. Amino acid sequence: CASTARNTGELFF.

This clone has a handful of counts. The chain links TRBV11-2 to TRBJ1-2; TRBD1 is a possible D gene (6 bases). This CDR3 comprises 14 residues. From germline, CDR1 is SGHAT and CDR2 FQNNGV. V was clipped by 0 bases and J by 10 bases, with 15 bases between them. In DNA, the CDR3 is TGTGCCAGCAGCTTAGAGGGAGGGGGGTACTCCTACACCTTC. It codes for CASSLEGGGYSYTF.

This rearrangement joins TRBV7-3 to TRBJ2-7; the D gene is possibly TRBD1 (6 bases). V lost 3 bases and J lost 6, with 15 bases in between. Per germline, CDR1 SGHTA and CDR2 FQGTGA. The CDR3 is 14 residues long. The DNA of the CDR3 is TGTGCCAGCAGCTTGGACAGTATGAGTCGCGAGCAGTACTTC. It translates to CASSLDSMSREQYF.

This chain uses TRBV9 with TRBJ2-5; the match to TRBD2 covers 7 bases. The V segment lost 0 bases and the J segment 0 bases; nucleotides outside the gene matches: 11. CDR3 size: 18 residues. Germline V gene sequence: CDR1 SGDLS, CDR2 YYNGEE. The CDR3, as DNA: TGTGCCAGCAGCGTAGGTAGCGGGCTCTTACCGTACCAAGAGACCCAGTACTTC. Translation: CASSVGSGLLPYQETQYF.

The genes are TRBV2 and TRBJ2-1; 7 nucleotides match TRBD2. CDR3 length: 13 residues. V lost 6 bases and J lost 4; bases outside the gene matches: 3. The germline CDR1 and CDR2 sequences are SNHLY and FYNNEI. The CDR3 DNA sequence: TGTGCCAGCAGCAATAGCGGGTACAATGAGCAGTTCTTC. Residues: CASSNSGYNEQFF.

This chain connects TRBV7-3 to TRBJ1-6; D is ambiguous. Germline V gene sequence: CDR1 SGHTA, CDR2 FQGTGA. This CDR3 region has 13 residues. V dropped 4 bases and J dropped 10 bases, with 11 bases sitting between them. The CDR3: CASSSTAGSPLHF. For the CDR3, the DNA is TGTGCCAGCAGCTCTACCGCGGGGTCACCCCTCCACTTT.

For this clone: At one boundary the junction diverges from the germline segment, which might be a read error. CDR3 protein: CASSLLTPRGNTIYF. CDR3 nucleotide sequence: TGTGCCAGCAGCTTATTGACCCCGAGGGGAAACACCATATATTTT. The rearrangement links TRBV28 to TRBJ1-3; no firm D call. The CDR3 covers 15 residues. Germline-derived CDR1 and CDR2 are MDHEN and SYDVKM.

The count of this clone is one. The rearrangement links TRBV7-9 to TRBJ2-5; 15 nucleotides match TRBD2. CDR1 SEHNR and CDR2 FQNEAQ come from the germline V gene (reference sequence). V was clipped by 5 bases and J by 5 bases; unmatched bases: 9. The CDR3 is made up of 17 amino acids. The CDR3 nucleotides read TGTGCCAGCAGCCCCCCCGGGACTAGCGGGAGGATGGAGACCCAGTACTTC. Translating gives CASSPPGTSGRMETQYF.

The J gene is TRBJ2-2, the V gene TRBV6-6; D gene uncertain. The V gene's germline CDR1 is MNHNY and CDR2 SVGAGI (reference sequence). This CDR3 contains 15 residues. V lost 7 bases and J 1 base, leaving 13 bases between the germline ends. CDR3 in DNA: TGTGCCAGCACCTTTTACAGTTTGAACACCGGGGAGCTGTTTTTT. Its protein product is CASTFYSLNTGELFF.

The chain links TRBV19 to TRBJ1-4, with D maybe TRBD1 (6 bases). Germline V gene lookup returns CDR1 LNHDA and CDR2 SQIVND (reference sequence). Between the trimmed V and J ends, which lost 6 bases and 0 bases, there was a span of 11 bases. CDR3 length: 15 amino acids. The DNA for the CDR3 is TGTGCCAGTAGCCTAGGACAGTCAACTAATGAAAAACTGTTTTTT. Its protein is CASSLGQSTNEKLFF.

This clone was seen only once. V is TRBV6-2 or TRBV6-3 and J is TRBJ2-1; 12 nucleotides match TRBD2. The CDR3 spans 16 residues. Germline values: CDR1 MNHEY, CDR2 SVGEGT. The junction had 11 bases not matched to a gene; V was cut back by 6 bases and J by 8 bases. The CDR3 sequence is CASSSPSGGALDEQFF. The CDR3 nucleotides are TGTGCCAGCAGCTCACCTAGCGGGGGGGCCCTGGATGAGCAGTTCTTC.

The chain carries TRBV24-1 and TRBJ2-5; 7 positions match TRBD1. Germline-derived CDR1 and CDR2 are KGHDR and SFDVKD. The ends lost 6 bases at V and 3 bases at J; junction bases unmatched: 3. CDR3 length: 13 amino acids. The CDR3 loop is CATSTGVKETQYF. The CDR3 DNA reads as TGTGCCACCAGTACAGGGGTTAAAGAGACCCAGTACTTC.

V usage is TRBV18 and J usage is TRBJ1-5; no firm D call. Germline loops: CDR1 KGHSH, CDR2 LQKENI. V lost 0 bases and J lost 7, with 4 bases in between. CDR3 length equals 12 residues. The CDR3 spells CASSPPSQPQHF. Written as DNA, the CDR3 is TGTGCCAGCTCACCACCGTCACAGCCCCAGCATTTT.

The chain uses TRBV5-1 and TRBJ2-3; D remains ambiguous. Germline lookup yields CDR1 SGHRS and CDR2 YFSETQ. This CDR3 comprises 14 residues. Trimming cost V 4 bases and J 6 bases, with 15 bases left between them. CDR3 protein: CASSQGVSADTQYF. The CDR3 DNA reads as TGCGCCAGCAGCCAAGGAGTGTCGGCGGATACGCAGTATTTT. The entire variable domain, with the rest obtained from reference TRBV5-1 and TRBJ2-3, is as follows: KAGVTQTPRYLIKTRGQQVTLSCSPISGHRSVSWYQQTPGQGLQFLFEYFSETQRNKGNFPGRFSGRQFSNSRSEMNVSTLELGDSALYLCASSQGVSADTQYFGPGTRLTVL.

Concerning this clone itself: Other nucleotide sequences in the sample specify the same CDR3. The rearrangement joins TRBV9 to TRBJ1-2; TRBD1 matches 8 bases. Trimming removed 4 bases from V and 7 bases from J; junction bases left unmatched: 6. Germline loops: CDR1 SGDLS, CDR2 YYNGEE. The CDR3 totals 13 residues. The chain's CDR3 is CASSLTGVGGYTF. The CDR3 nucleotides are TGTGCCAGCAGCCTGACAGGGGTGGGTGGCTACACCTTC.

This clone was counted a single time. The chain joins TRBV19 to TRBJ2-3; TRBD2 agrees at 14 bases. J gave up 6 bases and V 7 bases, and 6 bases lay outside the gene matches. Per germline, CDR1 LNHDA and CDR2 SQIVND (reference sequence). The CDR3 covers 15 residues. Here the CDR3 reads CASKTSGGALDTQYF. The CDR3 DNA reads TGTGCCAGTAAGACTAGCGGGGGGGCGCTGGATACGCAGTATTTT.

The chain carries TRBV29-1 and TRBJ1-2, with unresolved D. CDR3 length: 16 residues. Trimming left V 3 bases short and J 2 bases short, with 19 bases between. Per germline, CDR1 SQVTM and CDR2 ANQGSEA. For the CDR3, the DNA is TGCAGCGTTGATTCAGATACTAACCCAAAAAACTATGGCTACACCTTC. Translation gives CSVDSDTNPKNYGYTF.

The chain has TRBV27 and TRBJ1-6, with D tentatively TRBD1 (6 bases). The CDR3 has 15 residues. Germline V gene sequence: CDR1 MNHEY, CDR2 SMNVEV (reference sequence). Deletions cut 6 bases from V and 0 bases from J, with 9 bases between. In DNA form, the CDR3 reads TGTGCCAGCAGGATAGGGGGCTCCTATAATTCACCCCTCCACTTT. The encoded protein is CASRIGGSYNSPLHF.

V gene TRBV13 combines with J gene TRBJ2-7; TRBD1 matches 8 bases. This CDR3 spans 15 amino acids. Trimming cost V 2 bases and J 6 bases; bases outside gene matches: 9. CDR1 and CDR2 (germline): PRHDT, FYEKMQ (reference sequence). The CDR3 DNA reads TGTGCCAGCAGCTTATCCAGGGGGCTTTTGGGCGAGCAGTACTTC. Residues: CASSLSRGLLGEQYF.

The V call is TRBV6-1, the J call TRBJ2-3, with D possibly being TRBD2 (6 bases). CDR1 and CDR2 from the germline V gene are MNHNS and SASEGT. CDR3 size: 19 residues. Deletions cut 3 bases from V and 3 bases from J, with 25 bases between. CDR3 sequence reads: CASSEPGLGLEAGTDTQYF. The CDR3 region has the DNA TGTGCCAGCAGTGAGCCGGGACTCGGATTGGAGGCAGGGACAGATACGCAGTATTTT.

The V and J genes are TRBV30 and TRBJ2-1, with 7 bases lining up with TRBD2. V dropped 8 bases and J dropped 1; count of bases not matched to a gene: 5. Germline V gene data show CDR1 as GTSNPN and CDR2 as SVGIG (reference sequence). There are 13 residues in the CDR3. The CDR3 spells CAEEGGSYNEQFF. CDR3 DNA: TGTGCCGAGGAGGGAGGGTCCTACAATGAGCAGTTCTTC.

The chain is built from TRBV5-1 and TRBJ2-1; no clear D. There are 13 residues in the CDR3. Germline V lookup: CDR1 SGHRS, CDR2 YFSETQ. Trimming cost V 4 bases and J 9 bases, with 14 bases left between them. CDR3 nucleotide sequence: TGCGCCAGCAGCACCCGAGATCTCGGTGAGCAGTTCTTC. This translates into CASSTRDLGEQFF. Looking up the rest from reference TRBV5-1 and TRBJ2-1 gives the full variable domain: KAGVTQTPRYLIKTRGQQVTLSCSPISGHRSVSWYQQTPGQGLQFLFEYFSETQRNKGNFPGRFSGRQFSNSRSEMNVSTLELGDSALYLCASSTRDLGEQFFGPGTRLTVL.

Only one count was recorded for this clone. J is TRBJ1-2 and V is TRBV5-1; maybe TRBD1 (6 bases). This CDR3 contains 14 residues. V lost 4 bases and J 6 bases, leaving 16 bases between the germline ends. Germline V lookup: CDR1 SGHRS, CDR2 YFSETQ. The CDR3 DNA reads TGCGCCAGCAGCCTGGACAGACTAGACAATGGCTACACCTTC. This codes for CASSLDRLDNGYTF.

The V gene is TRBV5-1, the J gene TRBJ1-1; possible D gene TRBD1, 5 bases. In germline, CDR1 is SGHRS, CDR2 YFSETQ. Deletions cut 4 bases from V and 2 bases from J, with 18 bases between. The CDR3 is 16 amino acids. CDR3 in DNA: TGCGCCAGCAGCCAATACCCGGACAAACTTAACACTGAAGCTTTCTTT. This gives the protein CASSQYPDKLNTEAFF.

The chain couples TRBV9 to TRBJ1-1, with D maybe TRBD1 (5 bases). Germline CDR1 SGDLS, CDR2 YYNGEE. The ends were cut back, 4 bases at V and 1 base at J, with 11 bases in the middle. This CDR3 comprises 14 residues. CDR3 loop: CASSFGHTNTEAFF. The DNA for the CDR3 is TGTGCCAGCAGCTTTGGACATACGAACACTGAAGCTTTCTTT.

The chain links TRBV7-8 to TRBJ2-1, with TRBD1 identical over 8 bases. The CDR3 is made up of 14 amino acids. Germline V gives CDR1 SGHVS, CDR2 FQNEAQ. V was pared by 4 bases and J by 9 bases, with 8 bases of the junction left unmatched. The CDR3 sequence: CASSSRQGAGEQFF. The CDR3 region has the DNA TGTGCCAGCAGCTCTCGGCAGGGGGCGGGTGAGCAGTTCTTC.

The V call is TRBV7-9, the J call TRBJ2-3, with 14 bases matching TRBD2. Germline V gives CDR1 SEHNR, CDR2 FQNEAQ (reference sequence). This CDR3 region has 15 residues. J gave up 8 bases and V 8 bases, and 9 bases lay outside the gene matches. The DNA for the CDR3 is TGTGCCAGCTGCCCGGAGGGGACTAGCGGGGGTACGCAGTATTTT. Its protein is CASCPEGTSGGTQYF.

The chain links TRBV7-8 to TRBJ2-2; TRBD2 matches 10 bases. J lost 7 bases, V lost 6 bases, and 8 bases had no gene match. The germline gives CDR1 SGHVS, CDR2 FQNEAQ. CDR3 size: 15 residues. The chain's CDR3 is CASRSAGGPGGELFF. The CDR3 region has the DNA TGTGCCAGCAGGTCAGCGGGAGGGCCAGGCGGGGAGCTGTTTTTT.

The chain has TRBV5-8 and TRBJ1-4; the match to TRBD1 covers 7 bases. The CDR3 is made up of 15 amino acids. The ends lost 2 bases at V and 2 bases at J; junction bases unmatched: 3. Germline V gives CDR1 SGHTS, CDR2 YDEGEE. The CDR3 DNA sequence: TGTGCCAGCAGCTTTTTAGGGGGCACTAATGAAAAACTGTTTTTT. Its protein product is CASSFLGGTNEKLFF.

The CDR3 DNA sequence: TGCGCCAGCCGCGGCGCGCAAGGGGAAGAGACCCAGTACTTC. This encodes CASRGAQGEETQYF. This sequence joins TRBV5-1 and TRBJ2-5; D perhaps matches TRBD1 (5 bases). The germline V gene encodes CDR1 SGHRS and CDR2 YFSETQ. The CDR3 runs to 14 residues. The V end lost 7 bases, the J end lost 3 bases, and 16 bases lay between the germline ends.

V gene TRBV11-3 combines with J gene TRBJ2-5; TRBD1 matches at 9 bases. The CDR3 extends over 14 amino acids. Germline-derived CDR1 and CDR2 are SGHNT and YENEEA. Trimming removed 5 bases from V and 3 bases from J; junction bases left unmatched: 4. The CDR3 sequence is CASSTRTGEETQYF. The CDR3, as DNA: TGTGCCAGCAGCACAAGGACAGGGGAAGAGACCCAGTACTTC.